The source of this T cell receptor (beta chain) is a study of cytomegalovirus exposure and HLA in healthy donors. Study outcomes and limitations: Reportedly, diagnosis of cytomegalovirus status by the classifier showed high specificity and sensitivity.

Points on this clone: Antigen: not known.

The CDR3 covers 16 residues. Germline CDR1 SGHVS, CDR2 FNYEAQ. V was pared by 1 base and J by 3 bases, with 16 bases between. Use of 60 Vbeta and 13 Jbeta primers characterized the PCR. Sequencing used immunoSEQ multiplex PCR; TCRdb keeps in-frame clones, though not all of them. Here the sample spans more than 20,000 clones, 79% being singletons. The chain joins TRBV7-6 to TRBJ2-7, with TRBD1 as a possible D gene (6 bases). The source material was PBMCs. This TCR was recovered from a male donor in good health and CMV-seronegative. The CDR3 region has the DNA TGTGCCAGCAGCTTAGGAGCTCAGGGGTCTTACTACGAGCAGTACTTC. It specifies CASSLGAQGSYYEQYF. Looking up the rest from reference TRBV7-6 and TRBJ2-7 gives the full variable domain: GAGVSQSPRYKVTKRGQDVALRCDPISGHVSLYWYRQALGQGPEFLTYFNYEAQQDKSGLPNDRFSAERPEGSISTLTIQRTEQRDSAMYRCASSLGAQGSYYEQYFGPGTRLTVT.